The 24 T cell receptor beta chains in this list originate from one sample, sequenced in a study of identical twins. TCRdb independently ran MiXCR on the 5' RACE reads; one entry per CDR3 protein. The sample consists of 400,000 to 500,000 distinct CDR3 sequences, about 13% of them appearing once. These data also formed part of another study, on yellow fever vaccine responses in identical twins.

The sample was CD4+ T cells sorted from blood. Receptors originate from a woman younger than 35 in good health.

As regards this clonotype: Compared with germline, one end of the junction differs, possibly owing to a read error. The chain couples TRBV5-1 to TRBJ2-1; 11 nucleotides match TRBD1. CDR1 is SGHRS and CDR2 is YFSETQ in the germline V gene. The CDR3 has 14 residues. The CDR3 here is CASTRTGGYNVQFF. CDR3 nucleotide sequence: TGCGCCAGCACCCGGACAGGGGGCTACAATGTGCAGTTCTTC. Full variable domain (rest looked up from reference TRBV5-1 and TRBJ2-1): KAGVTQTPRYLIKTRGQQVTLSCSPISGHRSVSWYQQTPGQGLQFLFEYFSETQRNKGNFPGRFSGRQFSNSRSEMNVSTLELGDSALYLCASTRTGGYNVQFFGPGTRLTVL.

CDR3 bases: TGCGCCAGCAGCCCTCACACTACAGGGTACGAGCAGTACTTC. This encodes CASSPHTTGYEQYF. The rearrangement links TRBV4-3 to TRBJ2-7, with a possible D match to TRBD1 (6 bases). CDR1 is LGHNA and CDR2 is YSLEER in the germline V gene. This CDR3 comprises 14 residues. V dropped 4 bases and J dropped 4 bases, with 14 bases sitting between them.

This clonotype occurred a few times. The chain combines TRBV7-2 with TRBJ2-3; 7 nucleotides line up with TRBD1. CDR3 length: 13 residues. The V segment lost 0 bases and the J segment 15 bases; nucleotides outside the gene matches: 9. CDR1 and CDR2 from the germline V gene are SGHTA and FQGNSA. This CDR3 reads CASSLATRQGRYF. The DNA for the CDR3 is TGTGCCAGCAGCTTAGCAACCCGACAGGGAAGATATTTT.

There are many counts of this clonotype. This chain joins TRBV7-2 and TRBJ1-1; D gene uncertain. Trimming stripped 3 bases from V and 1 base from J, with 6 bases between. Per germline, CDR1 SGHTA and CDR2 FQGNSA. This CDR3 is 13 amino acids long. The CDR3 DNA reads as TGTGCCAGCAGCTTCTTGAGGAACACTGAAGCTTTCTTT. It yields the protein CASSFLRNTEAFF.

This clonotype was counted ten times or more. This chain's CDR3 is CAIRLSTGTNEQFF. DNA of the CDR3: TGTGCCATCAGGCTATCGACAGGGACCAATGAGCAGTTCTTC. The rearrangement joins TRBV10-3 to TRBJ2-1, with TRBD1 matching over 7 bases. The length of the CDR3 is 14 residues. Germline assignment: CDR1 ENHRY and CDR2 SYGVKD. The trim removed 6 bases at V and 6 bases at J, leaving 8 bases unmatched.

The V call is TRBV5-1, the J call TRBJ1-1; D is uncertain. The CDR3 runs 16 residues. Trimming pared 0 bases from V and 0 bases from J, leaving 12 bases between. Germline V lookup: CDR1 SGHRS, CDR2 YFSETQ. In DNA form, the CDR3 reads TGCGCCAGCAGCTTGGCCTTCCAGGTTATGAACACTGAAGCTTTCTTT. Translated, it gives CASSLAFQVMNTEAFF.

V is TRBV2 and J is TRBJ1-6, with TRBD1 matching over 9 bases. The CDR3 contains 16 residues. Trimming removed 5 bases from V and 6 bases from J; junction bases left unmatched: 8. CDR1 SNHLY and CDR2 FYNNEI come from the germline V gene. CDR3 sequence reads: CASSYRGREGNSPLHF. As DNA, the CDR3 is TGTGCCAGCAGTTACAGGGGGCGCGAGGGTAATTCACCCCTCCACTTT.

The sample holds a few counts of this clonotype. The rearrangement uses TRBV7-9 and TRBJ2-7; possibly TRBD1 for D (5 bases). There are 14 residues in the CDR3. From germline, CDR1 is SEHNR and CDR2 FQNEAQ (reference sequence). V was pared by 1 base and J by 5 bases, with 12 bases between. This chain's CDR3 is CASSLEGRSNEQYF. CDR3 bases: TGTGCCAGCAGCTTAGAGGGGCGAAGTAACGAGCAGTACTTC.

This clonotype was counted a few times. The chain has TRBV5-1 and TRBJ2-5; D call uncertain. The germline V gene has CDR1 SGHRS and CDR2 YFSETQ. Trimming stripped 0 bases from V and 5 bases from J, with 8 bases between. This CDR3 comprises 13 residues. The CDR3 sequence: CASSLEGSETQYF. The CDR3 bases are TGCGCCAGCAGCTTGGAAGGGTCGGAGACCCAGTACTTC.

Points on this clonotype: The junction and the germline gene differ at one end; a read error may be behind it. As DNA, the CDR3 is TGTGCCAGCAGCCAAGCGGGGGTTTTTAACTTC. This sequence encodes CASSQAGVFNF. The gene calls are TRBV3-1 and TRBJ2-7, with D possibly being TRBD2 (6 bases). Germline V lookup: CDR1 LGHDT, CDR2 YNNKEL (reference sequence). This CDR3 is 11 amino acids long.

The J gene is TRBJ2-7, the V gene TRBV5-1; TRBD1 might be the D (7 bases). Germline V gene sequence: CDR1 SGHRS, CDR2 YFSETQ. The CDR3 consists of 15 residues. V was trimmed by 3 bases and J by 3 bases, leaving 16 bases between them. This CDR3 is CASSSRGRGYYEQYF. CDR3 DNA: TGCGCCAGCAGCTCGCGGGGCAGGGGGTACTACGAGCAGTACTTC.

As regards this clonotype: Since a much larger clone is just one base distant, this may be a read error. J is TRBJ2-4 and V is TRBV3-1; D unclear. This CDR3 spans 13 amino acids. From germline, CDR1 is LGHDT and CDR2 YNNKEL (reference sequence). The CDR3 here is CASSQFEVGIEYF. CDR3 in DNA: TGTGCCAGCAGCCAATTCGAAGTAGGCATTGAGTACTTC.

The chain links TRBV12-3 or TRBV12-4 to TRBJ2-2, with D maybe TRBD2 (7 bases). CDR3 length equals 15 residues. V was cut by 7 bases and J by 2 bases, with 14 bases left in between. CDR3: CASTRAGANTGELFF. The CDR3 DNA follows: TGTGCCAGCACCCGCGCGGGGGCTAACACCGGGGAGCTGTTTTTT.

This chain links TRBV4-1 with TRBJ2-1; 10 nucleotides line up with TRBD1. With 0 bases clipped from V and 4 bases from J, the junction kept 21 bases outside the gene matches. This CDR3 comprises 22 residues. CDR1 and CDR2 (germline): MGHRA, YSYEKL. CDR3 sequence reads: CASSQDGTGTGVVLAEYNEQFF. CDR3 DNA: TGCGCCAGCAGCCAAGATGGAACCGGGACAGGGGTCGTTTTAGCGGAATACAATGAGCAGTTCTTC.

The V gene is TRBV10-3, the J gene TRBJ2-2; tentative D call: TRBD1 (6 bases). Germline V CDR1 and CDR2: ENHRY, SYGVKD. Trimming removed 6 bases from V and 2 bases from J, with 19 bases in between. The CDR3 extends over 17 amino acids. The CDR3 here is CAIRSAVTGLNTGELFF. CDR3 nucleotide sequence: TGTGCCATCAGATCAGCGGTTACAGGGCTTAACACCGGGGAGCTGTTTTTT.

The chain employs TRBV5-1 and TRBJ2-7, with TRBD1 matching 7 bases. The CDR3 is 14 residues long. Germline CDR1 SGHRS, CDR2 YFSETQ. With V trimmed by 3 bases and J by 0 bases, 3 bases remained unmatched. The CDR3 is CASSSTGPSYEQYF. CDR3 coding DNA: TGCGCCAGCAGCTCGACAGGGCCCTCCTACGAGCAGTACTTC.

This CDR3 reads CSAIFGTSGNLDTQYF. CDR3 DNA: TGCAGTGCCATCTTCGGTACTAGCGGGAATTTGGATACGCAGTATTTT. The chain recombines TRBV20-1 with TRBJ2-3; 10 bases agree with TRBD2. This CDR3 is built from 16 residues. From germline, CDR1 is DFQATT and CDR2 SNEGSKA (reference sequence). The trim removed 6 bases at V and 6 bases at J, leaving 15 bases unmatched.

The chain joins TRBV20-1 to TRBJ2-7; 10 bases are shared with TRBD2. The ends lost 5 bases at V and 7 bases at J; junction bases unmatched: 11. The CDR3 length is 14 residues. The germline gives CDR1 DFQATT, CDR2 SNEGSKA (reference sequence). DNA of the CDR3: TGCAGTGCTGTCCCACTTGCAGCGGGGGGGGAGCAGTACTTC. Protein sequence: CSAVPLAAGGEQYF.

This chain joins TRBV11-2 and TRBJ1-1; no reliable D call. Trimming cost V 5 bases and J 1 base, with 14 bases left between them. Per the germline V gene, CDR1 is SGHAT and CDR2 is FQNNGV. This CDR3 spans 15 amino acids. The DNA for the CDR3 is TGTGCCAGCAGCGTAAACCTTGCGCCGAACACTGAAGCTTTCTTT. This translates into CASSVNLAPNTEAFF.

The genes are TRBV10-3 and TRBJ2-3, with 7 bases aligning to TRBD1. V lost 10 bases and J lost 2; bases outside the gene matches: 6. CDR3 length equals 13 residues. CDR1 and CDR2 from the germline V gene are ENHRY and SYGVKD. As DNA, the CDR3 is TGTGCCACCACCAGGGGGTTCACAGATACGCAGTATTTT. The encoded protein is CATTRGFTDTQYF.

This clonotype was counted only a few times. CDR3 residues: CASSFASGDVETQYF. The CDR3 coding sequence is TGTGCCAGCAGTTTCGCTAGCGGGGACGTAGAGACCCAGTACTTC. The rearrangement uses TRBV12-3 or TRBV12-4 and TRBJ2-5; the match to TRBD2 covers 9 bases. The V segment lost 3 bases and the J segment 4 bases; nucleotides outside the gene matches: 6. This CDR3 contains 15 residues.

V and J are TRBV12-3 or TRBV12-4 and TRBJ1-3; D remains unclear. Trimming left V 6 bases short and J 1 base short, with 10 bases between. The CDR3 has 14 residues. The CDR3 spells CASRLQTSGNTIYF. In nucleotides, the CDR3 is TGTGCCAGCAGGCTGCAGACTTCTGGAAACACCATATATTTT.

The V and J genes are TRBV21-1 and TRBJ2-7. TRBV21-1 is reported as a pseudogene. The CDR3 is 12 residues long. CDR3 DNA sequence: TGTGCCAGCAGCATTCCTCCCCACGAGCAGTACTTC. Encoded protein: CASSIPPHEQYF.

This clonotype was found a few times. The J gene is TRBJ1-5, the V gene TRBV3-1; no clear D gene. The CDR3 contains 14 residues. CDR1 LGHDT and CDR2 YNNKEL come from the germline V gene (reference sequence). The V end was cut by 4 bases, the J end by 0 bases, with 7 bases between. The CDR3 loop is CASSLGSSNQPQHF. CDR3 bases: TGTGCCAGCAGCCTCGGTAGTAGCAATCAGCCCCAGCATTTT.